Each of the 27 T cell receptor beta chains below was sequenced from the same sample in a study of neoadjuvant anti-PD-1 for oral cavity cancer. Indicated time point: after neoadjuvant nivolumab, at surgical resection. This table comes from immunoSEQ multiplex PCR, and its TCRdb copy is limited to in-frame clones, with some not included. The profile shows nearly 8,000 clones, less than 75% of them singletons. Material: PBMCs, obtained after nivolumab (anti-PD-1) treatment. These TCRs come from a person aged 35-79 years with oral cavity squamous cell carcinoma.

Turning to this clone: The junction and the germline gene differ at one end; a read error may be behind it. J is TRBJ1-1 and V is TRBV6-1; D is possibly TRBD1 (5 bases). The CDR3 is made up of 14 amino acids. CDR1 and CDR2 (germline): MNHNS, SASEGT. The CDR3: CASSEVTGPPGWVF. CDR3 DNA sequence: TGTGCCAGCAGTGAAGTTACAGGTCCTCCCGGGTGGGTCTTT.

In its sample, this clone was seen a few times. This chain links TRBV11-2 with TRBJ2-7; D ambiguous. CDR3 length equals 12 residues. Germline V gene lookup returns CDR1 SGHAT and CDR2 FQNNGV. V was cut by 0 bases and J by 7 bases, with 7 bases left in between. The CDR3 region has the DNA TGTGCCAGCAGCTTAGACAGTTGGGAGCAGTACTTC. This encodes CASSLDSWEQYF.

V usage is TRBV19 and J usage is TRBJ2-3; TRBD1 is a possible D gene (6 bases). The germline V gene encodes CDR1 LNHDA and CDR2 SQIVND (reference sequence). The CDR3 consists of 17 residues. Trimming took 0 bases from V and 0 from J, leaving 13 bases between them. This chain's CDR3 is CASSIDLGTLSTDTQYF. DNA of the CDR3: TGTGCCAGTAGTATAGATCTCGGGACACTTAGCACAGATACGCAGTATTTT.

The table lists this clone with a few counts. The CDR3 protein is CASGRPNQPQHF. The CDR3 nucleotides read TGTGCTAGTGGACGGCCCAATCAGCCCCAGCATTTT. V usage is TRBV12-5 and J usage is TRBJ1-5; the D is unclear. The V gene lost 6 bases and the J gene lost 3 bases, with 6 bases spanning the gap. CDR1 and CDR2 (germline): LGHNT, FRNRAP. The CDR3 has 12 amino acids.

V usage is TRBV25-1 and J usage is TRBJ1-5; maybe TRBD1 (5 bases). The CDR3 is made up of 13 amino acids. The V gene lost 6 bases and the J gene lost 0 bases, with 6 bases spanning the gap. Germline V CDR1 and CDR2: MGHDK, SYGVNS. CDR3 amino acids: CASRDNSNQPQHF. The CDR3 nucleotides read TGTGCCAGCAGGGACAATAGCAATCAGCCCCAGCATTTT.

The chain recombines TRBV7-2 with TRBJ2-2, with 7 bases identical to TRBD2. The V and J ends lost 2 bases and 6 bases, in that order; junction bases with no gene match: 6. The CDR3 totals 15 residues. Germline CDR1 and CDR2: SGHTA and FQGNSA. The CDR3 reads CASSLKGLSAGELFF. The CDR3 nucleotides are TGTGCCAGCAGCTTAAAGGGACTAAGTGCCGGGGAGCTGTTTTTT.

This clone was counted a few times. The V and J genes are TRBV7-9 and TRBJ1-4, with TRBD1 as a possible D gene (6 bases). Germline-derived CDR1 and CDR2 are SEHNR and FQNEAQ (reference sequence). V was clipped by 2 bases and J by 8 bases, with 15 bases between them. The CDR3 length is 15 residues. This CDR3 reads CASSLRQGLEEKLFF. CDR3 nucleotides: TGTGCCAGCAGCTTAAGGCAGGGGTTAGAAGAAAAACTGTTTTTT.

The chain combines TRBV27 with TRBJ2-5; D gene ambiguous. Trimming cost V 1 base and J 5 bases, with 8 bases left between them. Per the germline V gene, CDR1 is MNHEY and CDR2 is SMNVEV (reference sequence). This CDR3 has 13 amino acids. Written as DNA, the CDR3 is TGTGCCAGCAGTTTATGGGTGGGGGAGACCCAGTACTTC. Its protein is CASSLWVGETQYF.

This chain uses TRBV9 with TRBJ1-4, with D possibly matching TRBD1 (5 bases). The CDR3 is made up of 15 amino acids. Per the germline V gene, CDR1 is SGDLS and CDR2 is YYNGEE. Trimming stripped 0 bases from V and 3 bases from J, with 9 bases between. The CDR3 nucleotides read TGTGCCAGCAGCGTAGAGGGACGGCCTAATGAAAAACTGTTTTTT. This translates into CASSVEGRPNEKLFF.

For the CDR3, the DNA is TGTGCCAGCAGCTTAGGACCTAATGAAAAACTGTTTTTT. This translates into CASSLGPNEKLFF. V usage is TRBV11-3 and J usage is TRBJ1-4, with no clear D. Trimming stripped 1 base from V and 3 bases from J, with 3 bases between. The CDR3 is made up of 13 amino acids. Germline CDR1 SGHNT, CDR2 YENEEA. The variable domain in full, completed from reference TRBV11-3 and TRBJ1-4, reads EAGVVQSPRYKIIEKKQPVAFWCNPISGHNTLYWYLQNLGQGPELLIRYENEEAVDDSQLPKDRFSAERLKGVDSTLKIQPAELGDSAVYLCASSLGPNEKLFFGSGTQLSVL.

DNA for the CDR3: TGTGCCAGCAGCTTAGCCAGGGGGGATCAGCCCCAGCATTTT. Protein product: CASSLARGDQPQHF. This rearrangement joins TRBV7-8 to TRBJ1-5; 7 bases are shared with TRBD1. The CDR3 extends over 14 amino acids. Germline CDR1 SGHVS, CDR2 FQNEAQ. After removal of 0 bases from V and 5 bases from J, the junction contained 1 base not matched to a gene. Full variable domain (remainder filled in from reference TRBV7-8 and TRBJ1-5): GAGVSQSPRYKVAKRGQDVALRCDPISGHVSLFWYQQALGQGPEFLTYFQNEAQLDKSGLPSDRFFAERPEGSVSTLKIQRTQQEDSAVYLCASSLARGDQPQHFGDGTRLSIL.

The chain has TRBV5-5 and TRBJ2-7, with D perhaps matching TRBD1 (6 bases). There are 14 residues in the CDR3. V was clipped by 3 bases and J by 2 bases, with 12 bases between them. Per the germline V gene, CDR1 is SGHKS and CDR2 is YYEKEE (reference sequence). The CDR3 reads CASSSDSYPYEQYF. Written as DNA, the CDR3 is TGTGCCAGCAGCTCGGACAGTTACCCCTACGAGCAGTACTTC.

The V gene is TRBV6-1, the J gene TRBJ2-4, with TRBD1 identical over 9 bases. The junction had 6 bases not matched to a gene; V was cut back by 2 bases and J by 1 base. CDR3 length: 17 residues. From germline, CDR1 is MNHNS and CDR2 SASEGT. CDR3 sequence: CASSEPGQGFAKNIQYF. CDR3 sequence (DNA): TGTGCCAGCAGTGAACCCGGACAGGGGTTTGCCAAAAACATTCAGTACTTC.

CDR3 in amino acids: CASSLPSGGLGTQYF. The CDR3 coding sequence is TGTGCCAGCAGCCTCCCTAGCGGGGGCCTGGGGACCCAGTACTTC. The chain carries TRBV7-6 and TRBJ2-5; the match to TRBD2 covers 10 bases. In germline, CDR1 is SGHVS, CDR2 FNYEAQ. V lost 5 bases, J lost 7 bases, and 10 bases stayed unmatched. This CDR3 is 15 amino acids long.

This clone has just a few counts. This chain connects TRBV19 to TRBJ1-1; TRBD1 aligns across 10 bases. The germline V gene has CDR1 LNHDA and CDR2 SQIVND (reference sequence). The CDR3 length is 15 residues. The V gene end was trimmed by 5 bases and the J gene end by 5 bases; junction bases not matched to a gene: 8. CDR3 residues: CASSPGQGLWTEAFF. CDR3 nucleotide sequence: TGTGCCAGTAGTCCGGGACAGGGGTTATGGACTGAAGCTTTCTTT.

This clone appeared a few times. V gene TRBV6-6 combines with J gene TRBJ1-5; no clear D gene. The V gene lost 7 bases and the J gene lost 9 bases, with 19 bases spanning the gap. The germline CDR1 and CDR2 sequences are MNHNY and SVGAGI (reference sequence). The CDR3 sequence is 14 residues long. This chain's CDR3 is CASTPTAGTGPQHF. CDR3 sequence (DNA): TGTGCCAGCACCCCTACAGCGGGAACTGGGCCCCAGCATTTT.

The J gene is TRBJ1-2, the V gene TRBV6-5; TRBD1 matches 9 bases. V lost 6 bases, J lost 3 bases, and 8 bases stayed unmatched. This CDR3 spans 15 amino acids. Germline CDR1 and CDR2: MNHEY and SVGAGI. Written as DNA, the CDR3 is TGTGCCAGCAGCCCGGGACAGGGTGGGGACTATGGCTACACCTTC. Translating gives CASSPGQGGDYGYTF.

The CDR3 DNA reads as TGCGCCAGCAGTTCTACAGGGACCGATCAGCCCCAGCATTTT. The encoded protein is CASSSTGTDQPQHF. The genes are TRBV5-1 and TRBJ1-5, with a possible D match to TRBD1 (6 bases). Trimming removed 5 bases at V and 5 bases at J, with 14 bases between. Looked up from germline, CDR1 is SGHRS and CDR2 is YFSETQ. This CDR3 is 14 amino acids long.

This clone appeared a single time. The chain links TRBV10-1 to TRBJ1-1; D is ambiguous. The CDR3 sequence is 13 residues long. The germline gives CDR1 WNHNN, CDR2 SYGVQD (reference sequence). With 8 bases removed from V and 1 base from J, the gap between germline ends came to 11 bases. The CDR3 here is CASRAGPNTEAFF. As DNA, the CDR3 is TGCGCCAGCCGGGCGGGCCCGAACACTGAAGCTTTCTTT.

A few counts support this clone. The CDR3 nucleotides read TGTGCCAGCAGTTTAGGACAGGGGGCTTGGTACGAGCAGTACTTC. It codes for CASSLGQGAWYEQYF. The chain joins TRBV28 to TRBJ2-7; TRBD1 agrees at 11 bases. The V gene end was trimmed by 2 bases and the J gene end by 4 bases; junction bases not matched to a gene: 4. The CDR3 sequence is 15 residues long. Germline assignment: CDR1 MDHEN and CDR2 SYDVKM.

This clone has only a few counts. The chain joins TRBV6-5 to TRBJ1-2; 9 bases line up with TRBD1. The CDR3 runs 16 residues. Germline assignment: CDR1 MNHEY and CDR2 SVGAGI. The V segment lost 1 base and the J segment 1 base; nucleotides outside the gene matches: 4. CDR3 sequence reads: CASSYFGGQGNYGYTF. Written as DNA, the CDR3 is TGTGCCAGCAGTTACTTCGGGGGACAGGGTAACTATGGCTACACCTTC.

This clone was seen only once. The CDR3 region is CASSTLRGDTEAFF. The DNA for the CDR3 is TGTGCCAGCAGCACCTTGCGGGGAGACACTGAAGCTTTCTTT. The chain recombines TRBV7-8 with TRBJ1-1; D is undetermined. The V end lost 5 bases, the J end lost 3 bases, and 13 bases lay between the germline ends. This CDR3 comprises 14 residues. From germline, CDR1 is SGHVS and CDR2 FQNEAQ.

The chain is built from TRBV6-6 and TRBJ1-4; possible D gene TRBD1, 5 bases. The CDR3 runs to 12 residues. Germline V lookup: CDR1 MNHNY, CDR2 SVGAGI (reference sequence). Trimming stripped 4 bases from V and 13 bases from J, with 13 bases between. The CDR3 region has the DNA TGTGCCAGCAGTTTCTCTGGGGGGGTACTGTTTTTT. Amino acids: CASSFSGGVLFF.

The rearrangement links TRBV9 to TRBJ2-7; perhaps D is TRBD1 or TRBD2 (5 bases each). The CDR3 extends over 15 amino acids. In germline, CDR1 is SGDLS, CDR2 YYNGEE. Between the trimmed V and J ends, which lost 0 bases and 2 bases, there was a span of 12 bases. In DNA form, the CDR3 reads TGTGCCAGCAGCGTAGCGGGGACCGTCACCTACGAGCAGTACTTC. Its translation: CASSVAGTVTYEQYF.

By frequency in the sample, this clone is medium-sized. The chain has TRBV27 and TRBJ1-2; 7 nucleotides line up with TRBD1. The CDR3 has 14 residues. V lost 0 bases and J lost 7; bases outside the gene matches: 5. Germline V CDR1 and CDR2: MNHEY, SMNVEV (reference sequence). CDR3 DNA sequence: TGTGCCAGCAGTTTATCGACAGGGATGAGTGGCTACACCTTC. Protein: CASSLSTGMSGYTF.

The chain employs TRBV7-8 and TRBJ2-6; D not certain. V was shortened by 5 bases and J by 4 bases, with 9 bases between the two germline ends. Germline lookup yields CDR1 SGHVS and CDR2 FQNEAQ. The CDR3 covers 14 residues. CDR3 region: CASSPFPGANVLTF. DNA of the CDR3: TGTGCCAGCAGCCCCTTTCCGGGGGCCAACGTCCTGACTTTC. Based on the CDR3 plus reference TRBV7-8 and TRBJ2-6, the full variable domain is GAGVSQSPRYKVAKRGQDVALRCDPISGHVSLFWYQQALGQGPEFLTYFQNEAQLDKSGLPSDRFFAERPEGSVSTLKIQRTQQEDSAVYLCASSPFPGANVLTFGAGSRLTVL.

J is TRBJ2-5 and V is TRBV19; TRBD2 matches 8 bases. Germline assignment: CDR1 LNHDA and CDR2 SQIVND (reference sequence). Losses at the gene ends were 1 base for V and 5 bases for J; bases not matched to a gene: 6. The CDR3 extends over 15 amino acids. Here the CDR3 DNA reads TGTGCCAGTAGTATAGTGGGCGGGGGGTATGAGACCCAGTACTTC. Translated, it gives CASSIVGGGYETQYF.